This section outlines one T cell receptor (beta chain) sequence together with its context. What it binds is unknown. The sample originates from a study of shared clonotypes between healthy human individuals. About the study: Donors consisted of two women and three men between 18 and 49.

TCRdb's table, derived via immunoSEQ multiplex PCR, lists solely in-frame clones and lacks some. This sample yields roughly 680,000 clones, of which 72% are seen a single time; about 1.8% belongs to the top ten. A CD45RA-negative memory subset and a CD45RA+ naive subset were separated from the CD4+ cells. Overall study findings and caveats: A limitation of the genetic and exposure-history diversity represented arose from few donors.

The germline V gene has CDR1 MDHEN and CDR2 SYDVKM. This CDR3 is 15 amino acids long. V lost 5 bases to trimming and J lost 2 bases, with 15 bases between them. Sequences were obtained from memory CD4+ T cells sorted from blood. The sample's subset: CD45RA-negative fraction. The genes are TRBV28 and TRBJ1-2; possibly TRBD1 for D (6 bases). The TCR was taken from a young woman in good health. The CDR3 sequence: CASSPAGTPNYGYTF. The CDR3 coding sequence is TGTGCCAGCAGTCCGGCCGGGACACCGAACTATGGCTACACCTTC.